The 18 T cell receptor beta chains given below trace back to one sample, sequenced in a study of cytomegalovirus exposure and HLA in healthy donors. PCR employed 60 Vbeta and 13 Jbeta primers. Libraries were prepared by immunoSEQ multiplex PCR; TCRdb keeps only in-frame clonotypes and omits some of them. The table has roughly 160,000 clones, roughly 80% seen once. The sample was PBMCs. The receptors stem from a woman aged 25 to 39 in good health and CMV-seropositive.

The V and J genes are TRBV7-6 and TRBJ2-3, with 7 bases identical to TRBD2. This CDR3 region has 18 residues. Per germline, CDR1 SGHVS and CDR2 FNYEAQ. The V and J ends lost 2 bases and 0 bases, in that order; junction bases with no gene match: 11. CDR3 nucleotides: TGTGCCAGCAGCTTACGGGCTACGAGGACTAGAAGCACAGATACGCAGTATTTT. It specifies CASSLRATRTRSTDTQYF. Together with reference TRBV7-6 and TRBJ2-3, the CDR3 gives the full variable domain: GAGVSQSPRYKVTKRGQDVALRCDPISGHVSLYWYRQALGQGPEFLTYFNYEAQQDKSGLPNDRFSAERPEGSISTLTIQRTEQRDSAMYRCASSLRATRTRSTDTQYFGPGTRLTVL.

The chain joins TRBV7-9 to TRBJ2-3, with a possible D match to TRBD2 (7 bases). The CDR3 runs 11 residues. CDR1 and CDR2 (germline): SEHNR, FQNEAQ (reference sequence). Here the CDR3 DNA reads TGTTCCTGGGGGGGCGCGGATACGCAGTATTTT. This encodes CSWGGADTQYF.

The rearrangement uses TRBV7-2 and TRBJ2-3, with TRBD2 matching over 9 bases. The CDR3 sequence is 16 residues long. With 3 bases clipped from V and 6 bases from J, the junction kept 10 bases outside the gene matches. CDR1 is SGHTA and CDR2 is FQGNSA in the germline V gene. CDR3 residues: CASSFTTSGYSDTQYF. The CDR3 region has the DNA TGTGCCAGCAGCTTTACGACTAGCGGATACTCGGATACGCAGTATTTT.

The CDR3 nucleotides read TGTGCCAGCAGCGTAGAACAGGCCCGTGGGAACACCGGGGAGCTGTTTTTT. Translation gives CASSVEQARGNTGELFF. The rearrangement uses TRBV9 and TRBJ2-2; TRBD1 is a possible D gene (5 bases). With 0 bases removed from V and 1 base from J, the gap between germline ends came to 13 bases. CDR1 is SGDLS, CDR2 YYNGEE, per germline. The CDR3 has 17 amino acids.

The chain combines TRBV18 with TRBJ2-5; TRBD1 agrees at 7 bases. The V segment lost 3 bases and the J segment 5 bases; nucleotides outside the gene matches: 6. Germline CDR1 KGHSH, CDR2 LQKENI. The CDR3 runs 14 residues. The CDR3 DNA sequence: TGTGCCAGCTCACCTGGCCAGGGGGAGGAGACCCAGTACTTC. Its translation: CASSPGQGEETQYF.

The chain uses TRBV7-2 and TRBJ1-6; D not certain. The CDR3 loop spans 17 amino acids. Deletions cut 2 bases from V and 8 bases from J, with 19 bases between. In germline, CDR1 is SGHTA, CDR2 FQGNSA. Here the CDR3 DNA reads TGTGCCAGCAGCTTAACCTCAGCGTCCCGACGGGATTCACCCCTCCACTTT. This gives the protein CASSLTSASRRDSPLHF.

CDR3 protein: CASSGSPNHNEQFF. DNA of the CDR3: TGTGCCAGCAGCGGGTCCCCCAATCACAATGAGCAGTTCTTC. The chain combines TRBV6-5 with TRBJ2-1; D not certain. V lost 6 bases, J lost 5 bases, and 14 bases lay in between. The germline V gene has CDR1 MNHEY and CDR2 SVGAGI. The CDR3 runs 14 residues.

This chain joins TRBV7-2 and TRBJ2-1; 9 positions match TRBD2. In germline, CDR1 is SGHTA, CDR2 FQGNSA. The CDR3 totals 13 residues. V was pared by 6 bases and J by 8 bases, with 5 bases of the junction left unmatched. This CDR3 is CASRGTSLDEQFF. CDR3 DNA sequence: TGTGCCAGCAGGGGGACTAGCTTGGATGAGCAGTTCTTC.

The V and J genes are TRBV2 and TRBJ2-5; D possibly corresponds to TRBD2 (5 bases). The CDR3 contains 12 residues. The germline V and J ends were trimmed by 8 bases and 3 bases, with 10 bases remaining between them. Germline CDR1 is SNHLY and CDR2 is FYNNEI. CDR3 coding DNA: TGTGCCAGCTCGCCCGGGGAAGAGACCCAGTACTTC. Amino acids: CASSPGEETQYF.

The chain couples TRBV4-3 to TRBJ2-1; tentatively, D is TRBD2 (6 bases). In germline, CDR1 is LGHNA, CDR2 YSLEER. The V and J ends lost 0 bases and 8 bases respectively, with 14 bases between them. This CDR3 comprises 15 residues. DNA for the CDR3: TGCGCCAGCAGCCAAGATATTACGGCTAGCGATGAGCAGTTCTTC. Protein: CASSQDITASDEQFF.

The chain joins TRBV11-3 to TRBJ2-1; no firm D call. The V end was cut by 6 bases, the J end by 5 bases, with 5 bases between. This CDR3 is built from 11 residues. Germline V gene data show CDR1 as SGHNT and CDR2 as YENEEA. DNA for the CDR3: TGTGCCAGCAGTCTTCACAATGAGCAGTTCTTC. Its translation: CASSLHNEQFF.

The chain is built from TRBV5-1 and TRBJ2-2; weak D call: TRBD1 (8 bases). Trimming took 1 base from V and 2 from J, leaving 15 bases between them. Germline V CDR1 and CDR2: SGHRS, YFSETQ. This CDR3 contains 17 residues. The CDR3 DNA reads TGCGCCAGCAGCTTGACAGGGGGGGGAAGAAACACCGGGGAGCTGTTTTTT. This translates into CASSLTGGGRNTGELFF. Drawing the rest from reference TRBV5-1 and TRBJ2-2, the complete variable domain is KAGVTQTPRYLIKTRGQQVTLSCSPISGHRSVSWYQQTPGQGLQFLFEYFSETQRNKGNFPGRFSGRQFSNSRSEMNVSTLELGDSALYLCASSLTGGGRNTGELFFGEGSRLTVL.

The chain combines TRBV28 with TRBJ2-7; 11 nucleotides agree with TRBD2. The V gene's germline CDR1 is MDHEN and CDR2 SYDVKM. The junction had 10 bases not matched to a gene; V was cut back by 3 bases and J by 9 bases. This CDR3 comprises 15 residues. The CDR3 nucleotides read TGTGCCAGCAGTTTGCCCTTAGCGGGGGGGTTCGCGCAGTACTTC. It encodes CASSLPLAGGFAQYF.

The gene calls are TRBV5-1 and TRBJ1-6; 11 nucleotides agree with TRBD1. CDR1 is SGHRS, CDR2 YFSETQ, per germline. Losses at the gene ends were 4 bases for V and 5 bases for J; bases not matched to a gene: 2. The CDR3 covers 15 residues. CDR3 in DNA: TGCGCCAGCAGCCAGGGACAGGGGGATAATTCACCCCTCCACTTT. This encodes CASSQGQGDNSPLHF.

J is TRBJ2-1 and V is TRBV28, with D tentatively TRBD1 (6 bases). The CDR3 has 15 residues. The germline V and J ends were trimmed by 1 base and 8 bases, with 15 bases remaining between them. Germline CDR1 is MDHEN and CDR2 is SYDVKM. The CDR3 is CASSLSDRRHDEQFF. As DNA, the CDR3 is TGTGCCAGCAGTTTATCTGACAGGCGCCACGATGAGCAGTTCTTC. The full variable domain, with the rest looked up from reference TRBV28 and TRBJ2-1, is DVKVTQSSRYLVKRTGEKVFLECVQDMDHENMFWYRQDPGLGLRLIYFSYDVKMKEKGDIPEGYSVSREKKERFSLILESASTNQTSMYLCASSLSDRRHDEQFFGPGTRLTVL.

The CDR3 nucleotides are TGTGCCATCAGTGCCGACCGGGGGGTTTCCCCCACAGATACGCAGTATTTT. Its translation: CAISADRGVSPTDTQYF. The V call is TRBV10-3, the J call TRBJ2-3; 7 bases align to TRBD2. The V gene end was trimmed by 4 bases and the J gene end by 2 bases; junction bases not matched to a gene: 12. Germline V lookup: CDR1 ENHRY, CDR2 SYGVKD. The CDR3 runs 17 residues.

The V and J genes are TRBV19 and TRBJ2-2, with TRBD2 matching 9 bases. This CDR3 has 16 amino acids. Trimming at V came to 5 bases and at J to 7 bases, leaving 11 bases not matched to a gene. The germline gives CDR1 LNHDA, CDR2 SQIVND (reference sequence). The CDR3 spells CASSLLAGASRGELFF. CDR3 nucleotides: TGTGCCAGTAGTTTGTTAGCGGGGGCCAGCCGCGGGGAGCTGTTTTTT.

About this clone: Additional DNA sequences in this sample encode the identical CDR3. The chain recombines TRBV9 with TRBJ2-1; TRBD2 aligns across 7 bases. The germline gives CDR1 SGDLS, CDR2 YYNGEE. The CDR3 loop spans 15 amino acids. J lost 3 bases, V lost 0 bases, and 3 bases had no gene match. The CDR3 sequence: CASSVGGGGYNEQFF. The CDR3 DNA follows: TGTGCCAGCAGCGTAGGGGGCGGGGGCTACAATGAGCAGTTCTTC. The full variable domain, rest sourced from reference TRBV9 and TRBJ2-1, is DSGVTQTPKHLITATGQRVTLRCSPRSGDLSVYWYQQSLDQGLQFLIQYYNGEERAKGNILERFSAQQFPDLHSELNLSSLELGDSALYFCASSVGGGGYNEQFFGPGTRLTVL.